These 23 T cell receptor beta chains came from one sample sequenced in a study of graft-versus-host responses after intestinal transplantation. Sequencing was performed with immunoSEQ multiplex PCR; in TCRdb, only in-frame clones are kept and a portion is missing. The repertoire holds fewer than 150,000 clones, with 85% to 95% as singletons. These TCRs' antigens remain unknown. Specimen: unstimulated CD4+ T cells sorted from spleen or lymph node cells, collected before intestinal transplant. The receptors here all came from a human donor who received an intestinal transplant.

This chain joins TRBV14 and TRBJ1-1, with TRBD1 matching over 8 bases. J was trimmed by 7 bases and V by 2 bases; bases with no gene match: 6. Germline assignment: CDR1 SGHDN and CDR2 FVKESK. This CDR3 spans 14 amino acids. The CDR3 DNA reads as TGTGCCAGCAGCCAATGGACAGGGACGGGTGAAGCTTTCTTT. It specifies CASSQWTGTGEAFF. Filled out from reference TRBV14 and TRBJ1-1, the complete variable domain reads EAGVTQFPSHSVIEKGQTVTLRCDPISGHDNLYWYRRVMGKEIKFLLHFVKESKQDESGMPNNRFLAERTGGTYSTLKVQPAELEDSGVYFCASSQWTGTGEAFFGQGTRLTVV.

The chain carries TRBV5-8 and TRBJ1-2; 8 nucleotides match TRBD1. The V gene end was trimmed by 4 bases and the J gene end by 7 bases; junction bases not matched to a gene: 6. There are 13 residues in the CDR3. CDR1 and CDR2 (germline): SGHTS, YDEGEE. Here the CDR3 reads CASSIGQGSGYTF. CDR3 DNA: TGTGCCAGCAGCATCGGACAGGGTAGTGGCTACACCTTC.

The chain joins TRBV5-1 to TRBJ1-4; 8 nucleotides align to TRBD1. V shed 3 bases, J shed 7 bases, and the junction held 5 bases outside the gene matches. The CDR3 has 14 amino acids. CDR1 is SGHRS, CDR2 YFSETQ, per germline. The CDR3 nucleotides read TGCGCCAGCAGCTCCGGGACAGGTAGTGAAAAACTGTTTTTT. It codes for CASSSGTGSEKLFF.

This chain uses TRBV20-1 with TRBJ2-1, with 11 positions matching TRBD1. The J segment lost 14 bases and the V segment lost 6 bases, leaving 3 bases of the junction unmatched. The CDR3 is made up of 10 amino acids. The germline V gene has CDR1 DFQATT and CDR2 SNEGSKA (reference sequence). CDR3 bases: TGCAGTGCGGGGGACAGGGGGAAGTTCTTC. Translating it yields CSAGDRGKFF.

The chain links TRBV2 to TRBJ2-5; 8 bases line up with TRBD2. Germline-derived CDR1 and CDR2 are SNHLY and FYNNEI. The CDR3 covers 15 residues. J was trimmed by 5 bases and V by 6 bases; bases with no gene match: 11. CDR3 in DNA: TGTGCCAGCAGGAGGGGCGGGGGGTTCCCGGAGACCCAGTACTTC. It is translated as CASRRGGGFPETQYF.

The chain is built from TRBV6-1 and TRBJ2-1; a weak D match, TRBD2 (7 bases). Germline V gives CDR1 MNHNS, CDR2 SASEGT. This CDR3 contains 15 residues. V was shortened by 3 bases and J by 3 bases, with 12 bases between the two germline ends. This CDR3 is CASSDEGGFYNEQFF. CDR3 sequence (DNA): TGTGCCAGCAGTGATGAGGGGGGGTTCTACAATGAGCAGTTCTTC.

V usage is TRBV19 and J usage is TRBJ1-2, with 9 nucleotides matching TRBD1. The length of the CDR3 is 14 residues. Germline-derived CDR1 and CDR2 are LNHDA and SQIVND (reference sequence). V gave up 1 base and J gave up 3 bases; unmatched junction bases: 0. The CDR3 region is CASSIGTGDYGYTF. The CDR3 DNA reads TGTGCCAGTAGTATAGGGACAGGGGACTATGGCTACACCTTC.

This clone was recorded once. The chain combines TRBV7-9 with TRBJ2-6; TRBD2 matches at 11 bases. Trimming took 0 bases from V and 2 from J; bases not matched to a gene: 3. Germline CDR1 reads SEHNR; CDR2 reads FQNEAQ (reference sequence). This CDR3 contains 18 residues. CDR3 sequence (DNA): TGTGCCAGCAGCTTAGCGACTAGCGGGGCCCCTGGGGCCAACGTCCTGACTTTC. Its protein is CASSLATSGAPGANVLTF.

This sequence joins TRBV2 and TRBJ2-5, with 11 bases lining up with TRBD2. The V and J ends lost 7 bases and 5 bases, in that order; junction bases with no gene match: 12. CDR1 SNHLY and CDR2 FYNNEI come from the germline V gene. The CDR3 contains 16 residues. CDR3 DNA sequence: TGTGCCAGCACCAATAGCGGGGGGGCCTTAAGGGAGACCCAGTACTTC. It encodes CASTNSGGALRETQYF.

The chain has TRBV29-1 and TRBJ1-2; 7 positions match TRBD1. The germline V gene encodes CDR1 SQVTM and CDR2 ANQGSEA. J lost 0 bases, V lost 2 bases, and 9 bases had no gene match. This CDR3 contains 16 residues. The CDR3 DNA follows: TGCAGCGTTGAAACCTACAGGGGAAGTGCTAACTATGGCTACACCTTC. Translating gives CSVETYRGSANYGYTF. Filled out from reference TRBV29-1 and TRBJ1-2, the complete variable domain reads SAVISQKPSRDICQRGTSLTIQCQVDSQVTMMFWYRQQPGQSLTLIATANQGSEATYESGFVIDKFPISRPNLTFSTLTVSNMSPEDSSIYLCSVETYRGSANYGYTFGSGTRLTVV.

The chain uses TRBV15 and TRBJ2-3; D is possibly TRBD2 (5 bases). CDR1 LNHNV and CDR2 YYDKDF come from the germline V gene (reference sequence). V was clipped by 0 bases and J by 3 bases, with 13 bases between them. The CDR3 is made up of 16 amino acids. In DNA, the CDR3 is TGTGCCACCAGCAGAGAAGCATCGAGAGGGACAGATACGCAGTATTTT. Its protein is CATSREASRGTDTQYF. The variable domain in full, with the rest retrieved from reference TRBV15 and TRBJ2-3, is DAMVIQNPRYQVTQFGKPVTLSCSQTLNHNVMYWYQQKSSQAPKLLFHYYDKDFNNEADTPDNFQSRRPNTSFCFLDIRSPGLGDTAMYLCATSREASRGTDTQYFGPGTRLTVL.

The chain couples TRBV5-1 to TRBJ2-2; 7 bases are a match to TRBD2. The V gene end was trimmed by 3 bases and the J gene end by 5 bases; junction bases not matched to a gene: 1. Germline assignment: CDR1 SGHRS and CDR2 YFSETQ. The length of the CDR3 is 13 residues. The CDR3 sequence: CASSWEGTGELFF. CDR3 nucleotide sequence: TGCGCCAGCAGCTGGGAGGGGACCGGGGAGCTGTTTTTT.

This chain uses TRBV30 with TRBJ1-2; D gene ambiguous. Germline values: CDR1 GTSNPN, CDR2 SVGIG (reference sequence). The CDR3 totals 11 residues. Trimming took 2 bases from V and 8 from J, leaving 9 bases between them. Written as DNA, the CDR3 is TGTGCCTGGAGTCGGGATGGAGGCTACACCTTC. The encoded protein is CAWSRDGGYTF.

J is TRBJ2-3 and V is TRBV7-3; D not certain. CDR1 SGHTA and CDR2 FQGTGA come from the germline V gene. The CDR3 is 12 residues long. V lost 3 bases to trimming and J lost 5 bases, with 6 bases between them. CDR3 nucleotides: TGTGCCAGCAGCTTGGGTGAAGATACGCAGTATTTT. It encodes CASSLGEDTQYF.

Points on this clone: The identical CDR3 is also encoded by other nucleotide sequences in the sample. The gene calls are TRBV7-9 and TRBJ1-4; D unclear. CDR3 size: 14 residues. Germline V gene sequence: CDR1 SEHNR, CDR2 FQNEAQ (reference sequence). V shed 1 base and J shed 8 bases, with 11 bases lying between them. As DNA, the CDR3 is TGTGCCAGCAGCTTAGGACACCAAGGGGAAAAACTGTTTTTT. This sequence encodes CASSLGHQGEKLFF.

This clone was detected a few times. The V gene is TRBV2, the J gene TRBJ1-2, with D perhaps TRBD1 (6 bases). CDR1 and CDR2 (germline): SNHLY, FYNNEI. Deletions cut 0 bases from V and 8 bases from J, with 16 bases between. The CDR3 covers 15 residues. CDR3 DNA: TGTGCCAGCAGTGAAGCTCACAGGGTGGGGGGGGGCTACACCTTC. This codes for CASSEAHRVGGGYTF.

The V and J genes are TRBV7-8 and TRBJ1-2; no clear D gene. Trimming took off 5 bases at V and 4 bases at J, with 11 bases between the two ends. This CDR3 comprises 13 residues. Per germline, CDR1 SGHVS and CDR2 FQNEAQ. The CDR3 loop is CASSPIGSYGYTF. The CDR3, as DNA: TGTGCCAGCAGCCCCATAGGGAGCTATGGCTACACCTTC.

The chain couples TRBV19 to TRBJ1-5; 9 bases fit TRBD1. Germline trimming cut 4 bases from V and 4 bases from J; bases unmatched to any gene: 5. The V gene's germline CDR1 is LNHDA and CDR2 SQIVND (reference sequence). The CDR3 spans 15 residues. CDR3 residues: CASSTGTGKNQPQHF. CDR3 DNA sequence: TGTGCCAGTAGTACTGGGACAGGGAAGAATCAGCCCCAGCATTTT.

The V call is TRBV7-9, the J call TRBJ1-1, with D perhaps matching TRBD1 (6 bases). The CDR3 is 14 residues long. V lost 3 bases, J lost 0 bases, and 8 bases lay in between. Per germline, CDR1 SEHNR and CDR2 FQNEAQ (reference sequence). In DNA form, the CDR3 reads TGTGCCAGCAGCTTGGACAGTGTGAACACTGAAGCTTTCTTT. Translation: CASSLDSVNTEAFF. Filled out from reference TRBV7-9 and TRBJ1-1, the complete variable domain reads DTGVSQNPRHKITKRGQNVTFRCDPISEHNRLYWYRQTLGQGPEFLTYFQNEAQLEKSRLLSDRFSAERPKGSFSTLEIQRTEQGDSAMYLCASSLDSVNTEAFFGQGTRLTVV.

The rearrangement uses TRBV5-1 and TRBJ2-5; 8 bases map to TRBD2. Germline V CDR1 and CDR2: SGHRS, YFSETQ. J lost 5 bases, V lost 2 bases, and 5 bases had no gene match. The CDR3 contains 14 residues. Written as DNA, the CDR3 is TGCGCCAGCAGCTTATCGCGGGGGGCCGAGACCCAGTACTTC. Translated: CASSLSRGAETQYF. Filled out from reference TRBV5-1 and TRBJ2-5, the complete variable domain reads KAGVTQTPRYLIKTRGQQVTLSCSPISGHRSVSWYQQTPGQGLQFLFEYFSETQRNKGNFPGRFSGRQFSNSRSEMNVSTLELGDSALYLCASSLSRGAETQYFGPGTRLLVL.

The rearrangement uses TRBV29-1 and TRBJ1-1; D gene uncertain. CDR1 is SQVTM, CDR2 ANQGSEA, per germline. Trimming stripped 6 bases from V and 8 bases from J, with 4 bases between. This CDR3 has 8 residues. The CDR3 nucleotides are TGCAGCGTCGCCGAAGCTTTCTTT. Amino acids: CSVAEAFF.

This chain uses TRBV7-2 with TRBJ2-3; the match to TRBD2 covers 10 bases. Germline V CDR1 and CDR2: SGHTA, FQGNSA. The CDR3 is 16 residues long. With V trimmed by 6 bases and J by 3 bases, 9 bases remained unmatched. CDR3 loop: CASSWGASGGTDTQYF. CDR3 nucleotide sequence: TGTGCCAGCAGTTGGGGGGCTAGCGGGGGTACAGATACGCAGTATTTT.

The V gene is TRBV7-9, the J gene TRBJ1-2, with a possible D match to TRBD1 (5 bases). The CDR3 has 13 residues. The ends were cut back, 5 bases at V and 3 bases at J, with 10 bases in the middle. Germline V gives CDR1 SEHNR, CDR2 FQNEAQ (reference sequence). The CDR3 nucleotides are TGTGCCAGCAGCCTAGGGGAATACTATGGCTACACCTTC. It specifies CASSLGEYYGYTF.